The sequence of this T cell receptor beta chain was determined in a study of neurological immune-mediated disorders. Study-level information: Multiple sclerosis patients numbering around 35 comprised around 31 relapsing-remitting and 3 secondary progressive patients. Study-level points and caveats: Phylogenetically, 18 of 34 multiple sclerosis patients' repertoires fell into one related-CDR3 cluster, a possible signature. Multiple sclerosis, the disease with the least TCR clonal expansion, fell below healthy controls, whereas HTLV-1-associated myelopathy showed the most.

This clonotype was seen at least ten times. Its antigen is unknown. Germline CDR1 MRHNA, CDR2 SNTAGT. Trimming shortened V by 8 bases and J by 4 bases, and 18 bases separated the two germline ends. The CDR3 is 15 amino acids. TCRdb processed the 5' RACE reads anew with MiXCR; each CDR3 protein has one entry. The table has more than 45,000 distinct CDR3 sequences, roughly 3.2% seen once. V is TRBV6-4 and J is TRBJ1-5; D may be TRBD1 (6 bases). Sequencing input: PBMCs. The receptor comes from a woman in her thirties with multiple sclerosis. CDR3 loop: CASAREGGPNQPQHF. The DNA for the CDR3 is TGTGCCAGCGCCCGGGAGGGGGGCCCAAATCAGCCCCAGCATTTT.